This T cell receptor (beta chain) emerged from a study of blood T cell repertoires in COVID-19 (dated by TCRdb to 2019 to 2021). Describing the broader study: Samples from collaborators originated in the United States, Italy and Spain and spanned both the acute and convalescent phases of COVID-19. Nearly every sample came with metadata listing a de-identified subject ID, COVID-19 status, age in years and sex. Samples were obtained from the ongoing ImmuneRACE study (first 160 participants) and from about 1,300 subjects provided by 6 global collaborators. HLA class I and class II types, where available, came from metadata supplied by the sample provider rather than from assay-based typing. The material from the prospective study consisted of cDNA or gDNA derived from T cells, B-cell-depleted T cells, or PBMCs. A freely available public database, intended as a resource for researchers studying the immune response to SARS-CoV-2, is where the repertoires were released. Subjects who had been exposed to COVID-19, were actively infected with it, or had recovered from it provided the deeply sampled blood TCRbeta repertoires that made up the dataset. Findings and caveats that apply to the study as a whole: How much clinical and demographic metadata was included differed by source and by participant, and the metadata was provided uncurated.

The immunoSEQ Assay, a bias-controlled multiplex PCR, was used to amplify TCRbeta CDR3 regions from genomic DNA. Per the source publication's procedure: Nucleated cell counts per sample were estimated from amplification of reference gene primers within the assay. To quantify the absolute abundance of each unique TCRbeta CDR3 rearrangement, sequence reads were collapsed and filtered. Productive Simpson clonality was computed per sample as the square root of Simpson's diversity index over productive rearrangements. What TCRdb holds here is the immuneACCESS table cut down to in-frame rearrangements. Part of the clones is not present; checked against another copy, under half of the missing clones reflect an unresolved V gene, and the others are unexplained. The V and J calls and clone size come from that table; D and trimming were worked out from the DNA. The sample table contains 5,500 to 6,000 clones; only one count was recorded for less than 85% of them. The ten largest make up approximately 12% of the sample.

This clone was seen once. Its specific antigen is unknown. The sample holds no much larger clone one base away, and base qualities are not on file. CDR1 is given as MDHEN and CDR2 as SYDVKM, both from the germline V gene. Spanning cysteine to phenylalanine, the CDR3 consists of 15 amino acids. The sequence is cut down to CDR3 DNA, 45 bases in frame from base 1. V is cut back by 9 bases and J by 2 bases, with 13 bases in the junction unmatched. Each collaborating institution followed its own protocols to collect whole blood in K2EDTA tubes. For TCRbeta analysis, collaborators shipped samples as frozen whole blood, isolated PBMCs, or DNA extracted from either of those sample types.

The sample comprised peripheral blood. This receptor chain uses TRBV28 and TRBJ2-7, and 7 junctional nucleotides match TRBD1. The receptor was isolated from a human donor in a cohort sampled during active COVID-19. The CDR3 reads CASNSPTGWAYEQYF. The DNA reads TGTGCCAGTAATTCTCCGACAGGGTGGGCCTACGAGCAGTACTTC.